A selection of T cell receptor beta chains follows, all from one sample in a study of shared clonotypes between healthy human individuals. Data came from immunoSEQ multiplex PCR; TCRdb stores just in-frame clones and leaves some out. The sample carries around 2,000,000 clones, around 96% recorded once. Sequenced: naive CD8+ T cells sorted from blood. These receptor sequences come from a man aged 18 to 30 in good health. Each CDR3 is given with its conserved first and last residue. The order of the fields is clone size, D gene, J gene, V gene, CDR3 length, CDR3 protein, CDR3 DNA. The D gene is left open where the match is weak. Some rows mark clone size as missing; the rest say once, few, many or name a class of expanded clone.

.,TRBD2,TRBJ2-7,TRBV6-5,15,CASSPGLAGSYEQYF,TGTGCCAGCAGCCCTGGACTAGCGGGTTCCTACGAGCAGTACTTC
.,.,TRBJ2-1,TRBV5-1,10,CASRGFEQFF,TGCGCCAGCAGAGGGTTTGAGCAGTTCTTC
.,.,TRBJ1-2,TRBV11-1,8,CASSGHTF,TGTGCCAGCAGCGGTCACACCTTC
.,.,TRBJ2-7,TRBV9,13,CASSVGDRYEQYF,TGTGCCAGCAGCGTAGGCGACAGATACGAGCAGTACTTC
.,TRBD1,TRBJ1-6,TRBV6-1,16,CASSELTGAYNSPLHF,TGTGCCAGCAGTGAATTAACAGGGGCCTATAATTCACCCCTCCACTTT
.,TRBD2,TRBJ2-5,TRBV6-1,15,CASSPLAGGLETQYF,TGTGCCAGCAGTCCTCTAGCGGGGGGGCTAGAGACCCAGTACTTC
.,.,TRBJ1-1,TRBV7-9,14,CASSLVQGIPEAFF,TGTGCCAGCAGCTTAGTACAGGGAATCCCTGAAGCTTTCTTT
once,.,TRBJ1-2,TRBV7-3,16,CASSLKARLGGYGYTF,TGTGCCAGCAGCTTAAAGGCCCGTCTGGGCGGATATGGCTACACCTTC
.,TRBD2,TRBJ2-1,TRBV9,14,CASSDRGGANEQFF,TGTGCCAGCAGCGATCGCGGGGGGGCCAATGAGCAGTTCTTC
.,.,TRBJ2-5,TRBV7-9,15,CASSLRDSLEETQYF,TGTGCCAGCAGCTTAAGAGACTCTTTGGAGGAGACCCAGTACTTC
.,TRBD1,TRBJ2-2,TRBV7-9,14,CASSLGQGNGELFF,TGTGCCAGCAGCTTAGGACAGGGTAACGGGGAGCTGTTTTTT
.,.,TRBJ1-2,TRBV7-2,13,CASSLEGLDGYTF,TGTGCCAGCAGCTTAGAGGGGTTGGATGGCTACACCTTC
.,.,TRBJ2-3,TRBV2,15,CASSRGDTSTDTQYF,TGTGCCAGCAGCAGGGGGGACACTAGCACAGATACGCAGTATTTT
.,TRBD2,TRBJ2-5,TRBV19,14,CASSMLGGIETQYF,TGTGCCAGTAGTATGTTGGGGGGGATAGAGACCCAGTACTTC
.,.,TRBJ1-2,TRBV7-6,13,CASSLGTGVPYTF,TGTGCCAGCAGCTTAGGGACTGGGGTACCGTACACCTTC
.,.,TRBJ2-1,TRBV4-3,16,CASSQDRWGSYNEQFF,TGCGCCAGCAGCCAGGATCGTTGGGGCTCCTACAATGAGCAGTTCTTC